The TCR beta chain described here comes from a study of cytomegalovirus exposure and HLA in healthy donors. Trimming took 4 bases from V and 5 from J, leaving 11 bases between them. The V gene's germline CDR1 is KGHSH and CDR2 LQKENI. This CDR3 region has 13 residues. Sequenced by immunoSEQ multiplex PCR; TCRdb stores in-frame clones only, minus some. The table has over 100,000 clones, about 88% seen once. Separate from the approximately 700-subject first cohort was the approximately 120-subject validation cohort, to which the donors belonged. In this sample, this clone turned up once. The clonotype comes from a woman aged 18-35 years in good health and CMV-seronegative. The chain has TRBV18 and TRBJ1-1, with unresolved D. The sample taken for sequencing was PBMCs. CDR3: CASSLITRTEAFF. The CDR3 region has the DNA TGTGCCAGCTCACTTATCACGAGGACTGAAGCTTTCTTT.